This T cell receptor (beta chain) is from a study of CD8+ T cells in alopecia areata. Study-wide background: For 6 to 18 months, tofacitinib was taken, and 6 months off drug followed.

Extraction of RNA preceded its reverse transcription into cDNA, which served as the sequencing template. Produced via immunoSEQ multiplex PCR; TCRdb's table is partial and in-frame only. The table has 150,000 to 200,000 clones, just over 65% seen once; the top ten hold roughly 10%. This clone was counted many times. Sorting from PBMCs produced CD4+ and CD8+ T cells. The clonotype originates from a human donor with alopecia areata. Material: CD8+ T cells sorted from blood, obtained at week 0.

This chain's CDR3 is CASSVVSSFHSPLHF. The CDR3 DNA reads as TGTGCCAGCAGCGTAGTGAGCTCATTTCATTCACCCCTCCACTTT. The rearrangement joins TRBV9 to TRBJ1-6; no clear D gene. This CDR3 comprises 15 residues. Germline V CDR1 and CDR2: SGDLS, YYNGEE. V was pared by 0 bases and J by 8 bases, with 12 bases between.